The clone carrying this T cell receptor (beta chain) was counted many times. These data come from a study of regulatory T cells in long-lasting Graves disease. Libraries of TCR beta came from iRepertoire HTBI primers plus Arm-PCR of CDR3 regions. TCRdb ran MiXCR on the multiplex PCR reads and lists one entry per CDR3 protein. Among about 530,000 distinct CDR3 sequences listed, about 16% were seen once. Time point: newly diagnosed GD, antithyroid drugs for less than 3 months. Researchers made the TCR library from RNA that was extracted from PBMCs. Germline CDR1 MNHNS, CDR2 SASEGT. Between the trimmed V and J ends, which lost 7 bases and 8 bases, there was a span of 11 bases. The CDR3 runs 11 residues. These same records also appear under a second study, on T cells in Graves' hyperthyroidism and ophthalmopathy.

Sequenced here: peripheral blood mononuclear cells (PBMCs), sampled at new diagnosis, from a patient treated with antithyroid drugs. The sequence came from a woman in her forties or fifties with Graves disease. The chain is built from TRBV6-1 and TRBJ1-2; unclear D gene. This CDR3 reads CASKETKGYTF. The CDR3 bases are TGTGCCAGCAAGGAAACAAAGGGCTACACCTTC.